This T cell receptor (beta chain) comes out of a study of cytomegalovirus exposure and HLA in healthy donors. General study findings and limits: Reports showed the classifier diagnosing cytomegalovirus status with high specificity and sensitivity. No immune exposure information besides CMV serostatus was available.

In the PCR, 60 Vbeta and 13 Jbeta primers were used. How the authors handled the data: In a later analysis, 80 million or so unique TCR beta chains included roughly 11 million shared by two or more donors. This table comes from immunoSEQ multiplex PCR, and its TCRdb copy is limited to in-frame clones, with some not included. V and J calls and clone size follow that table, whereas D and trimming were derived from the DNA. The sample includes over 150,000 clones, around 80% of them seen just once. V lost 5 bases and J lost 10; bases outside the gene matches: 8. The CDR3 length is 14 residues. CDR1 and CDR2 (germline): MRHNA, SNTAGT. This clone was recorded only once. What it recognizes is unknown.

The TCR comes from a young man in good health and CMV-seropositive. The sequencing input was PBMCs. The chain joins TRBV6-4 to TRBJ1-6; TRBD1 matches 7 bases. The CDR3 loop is CASSLDRSQSPLHF. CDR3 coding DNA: TGTGCCAGCAGTTTGGACAGGTCGCAATCACCCCTCCACTTT.